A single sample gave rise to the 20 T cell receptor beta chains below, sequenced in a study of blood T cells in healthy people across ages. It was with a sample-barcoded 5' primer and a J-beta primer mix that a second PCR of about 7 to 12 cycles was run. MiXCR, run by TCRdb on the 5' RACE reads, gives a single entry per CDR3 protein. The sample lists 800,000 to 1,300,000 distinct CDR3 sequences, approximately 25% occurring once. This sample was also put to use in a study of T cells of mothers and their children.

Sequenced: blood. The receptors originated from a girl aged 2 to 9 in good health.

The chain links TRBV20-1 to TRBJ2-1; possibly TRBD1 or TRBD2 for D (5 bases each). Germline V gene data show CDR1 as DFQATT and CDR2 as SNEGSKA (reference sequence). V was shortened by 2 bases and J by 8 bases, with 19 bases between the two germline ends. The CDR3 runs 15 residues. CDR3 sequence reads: CSARKFGASSYEQFF. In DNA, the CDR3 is TGCAGTGCTAGAAAGTTTGGGGCTAGCTCGTATGAGCAGTTCTTC.

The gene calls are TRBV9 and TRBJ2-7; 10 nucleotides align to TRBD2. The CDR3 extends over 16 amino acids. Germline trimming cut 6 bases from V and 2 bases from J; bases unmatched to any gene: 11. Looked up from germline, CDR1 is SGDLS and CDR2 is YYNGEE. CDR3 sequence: CASNVASGGIPYEQYF. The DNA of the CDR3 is TGTGCCAGCAACGTGGCTAGCGGGGGTATACCCTACGAGCAGTACTTC. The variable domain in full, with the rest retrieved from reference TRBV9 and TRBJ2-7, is DSGVTQTPKHLITATGQRVTLRCSPRSGDLSVYWYQQSLDQGLQFLIQYYNGEERAKGNILERFSAQQFPDLHSELNLSSLELGDSALYFCASNVASGGIPYEQYFGPGTRLTVT.

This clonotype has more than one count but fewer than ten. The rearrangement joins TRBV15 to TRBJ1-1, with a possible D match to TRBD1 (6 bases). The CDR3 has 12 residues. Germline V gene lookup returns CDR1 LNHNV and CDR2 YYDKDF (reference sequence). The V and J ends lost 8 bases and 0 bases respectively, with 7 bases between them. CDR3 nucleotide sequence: TGTGCCACCGGACAGTTGAACACTGAAGCTTTCTTT. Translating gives CATGQLNTEAFF. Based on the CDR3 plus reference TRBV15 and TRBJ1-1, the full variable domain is DAMVIQNPRYQVTQFGKPVTLSCSQTLNHNVMYWYQQKSSQAPKLLFHYYDKDFNNEADTPDNFQSRRPNTSFCFLDIRSPGLGDTAMYLCATGQLNTEAFFGQGTRLTVV.

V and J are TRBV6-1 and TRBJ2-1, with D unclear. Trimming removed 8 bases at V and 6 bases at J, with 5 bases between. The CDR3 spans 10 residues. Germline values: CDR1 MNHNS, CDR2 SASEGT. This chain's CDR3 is CASAINEQFF. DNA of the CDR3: TGTGCCAGCGCTATCAATGAGCAGTTCTTC.

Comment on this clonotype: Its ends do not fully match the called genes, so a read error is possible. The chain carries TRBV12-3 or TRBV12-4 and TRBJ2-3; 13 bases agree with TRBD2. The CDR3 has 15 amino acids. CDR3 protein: CASRMTSGRIDTQYF. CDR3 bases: TGTGCCAGCAGAATGACTAGCGGGAGGATAGATACACAGTATTTT.

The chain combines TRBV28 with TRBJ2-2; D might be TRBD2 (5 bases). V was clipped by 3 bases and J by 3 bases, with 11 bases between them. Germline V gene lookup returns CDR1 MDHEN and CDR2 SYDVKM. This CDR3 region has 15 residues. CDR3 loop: CASSFPAEDTGELFF. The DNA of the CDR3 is TGTGCCAGCAGTTTCCCCGCGGAGGACACCGGGGAGCTGTTTTTT. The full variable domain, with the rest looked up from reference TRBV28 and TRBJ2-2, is DVKVTQSSRYLVKRTGEKVFLECVQDMDHENMFWYRQDPGLGLRLIYFSYDVKMKEKGDIPEGYSVSREKKERFSLILESASTNQTSMYLCASSFPAEDTGELFFGEGSRLTVL.

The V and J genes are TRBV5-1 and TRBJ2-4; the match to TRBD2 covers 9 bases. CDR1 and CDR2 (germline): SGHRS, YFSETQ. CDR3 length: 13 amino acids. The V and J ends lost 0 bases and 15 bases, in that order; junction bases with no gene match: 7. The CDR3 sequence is CASSLDLGTSLYF. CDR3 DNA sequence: TGCGCCAGCAGCTTGGACCTTGGGACTAGCTTGTACTTC.

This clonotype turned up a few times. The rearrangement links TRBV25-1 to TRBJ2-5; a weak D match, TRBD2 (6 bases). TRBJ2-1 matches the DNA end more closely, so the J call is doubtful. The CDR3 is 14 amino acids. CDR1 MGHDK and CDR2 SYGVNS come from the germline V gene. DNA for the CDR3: TGTGCCAGCAGTGACTACGGGGGAGAGGTTGAGCAGTTCTTC. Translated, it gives CASSDYGGEVEQFF.

The CDR3: CSARDPSGSYNEQFF. The DNA of the CDR3 is TGCAGTGCTAGAGATCCTAGCGGCTCCTACAATGAGCAGTTCTTC. The genes are TRBV20-1 and TRBJ2-1; 7 bases line up with TRBD2. This CDR3 has 15 residues. CDR1 is DFQATT and CDR2 is SNEGSKA in the germline V gene (reference sequence). V lost 0 bases, J lost 0 bases, and 2 bases stayed unmatched.

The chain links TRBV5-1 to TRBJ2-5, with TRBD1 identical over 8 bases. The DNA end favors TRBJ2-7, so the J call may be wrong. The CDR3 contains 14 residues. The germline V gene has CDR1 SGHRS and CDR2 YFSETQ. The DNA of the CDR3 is TGCGCCAGCAGCTTCGGACAGGGAGGCGACGAGCAGTACTTC. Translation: CASSFGQGGDEQYF.

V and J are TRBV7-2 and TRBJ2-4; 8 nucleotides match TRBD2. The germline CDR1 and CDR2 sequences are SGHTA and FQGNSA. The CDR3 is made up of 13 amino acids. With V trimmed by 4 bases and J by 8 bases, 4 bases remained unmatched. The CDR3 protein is CASSSGGPDIQYF. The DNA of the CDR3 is TGTGCCAGCAGCTCGGGGGGGCCGGACATTCAGTACTTC.

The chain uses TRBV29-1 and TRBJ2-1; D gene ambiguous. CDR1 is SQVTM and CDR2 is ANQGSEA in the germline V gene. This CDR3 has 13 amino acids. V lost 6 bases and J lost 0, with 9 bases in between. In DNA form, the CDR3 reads TGCAGCGTCGCTAGGAGCTCCTACAATGAGCAGTTCTTC. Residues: CSVARSSYNEQFF.

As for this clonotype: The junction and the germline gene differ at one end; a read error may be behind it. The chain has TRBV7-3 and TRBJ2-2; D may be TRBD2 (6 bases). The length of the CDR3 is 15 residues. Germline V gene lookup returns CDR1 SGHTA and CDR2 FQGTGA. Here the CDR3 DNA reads TGTGCCAGTAGCTTTGGGGGGTCGAACACCGGGGAGCTGTTTTTT. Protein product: CASSFGGSNTGELFF.

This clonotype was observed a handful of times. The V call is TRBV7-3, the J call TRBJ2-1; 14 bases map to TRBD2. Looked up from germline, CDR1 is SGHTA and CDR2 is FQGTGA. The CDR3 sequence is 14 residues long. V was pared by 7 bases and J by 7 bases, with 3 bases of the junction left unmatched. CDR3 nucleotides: TGTGCCAGCACGAGACTAGCGGGAGGGAATGAGCAGTTCTTC. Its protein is CASTRLAGGNEQFF.

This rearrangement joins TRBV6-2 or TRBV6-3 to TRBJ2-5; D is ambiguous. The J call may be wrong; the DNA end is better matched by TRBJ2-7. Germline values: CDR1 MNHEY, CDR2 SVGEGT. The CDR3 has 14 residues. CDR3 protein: CATHPPVYTYEQYF. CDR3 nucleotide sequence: TGTGCCACCCATCCCCCGGTTTACACCTACGAGCAGTACTTC.

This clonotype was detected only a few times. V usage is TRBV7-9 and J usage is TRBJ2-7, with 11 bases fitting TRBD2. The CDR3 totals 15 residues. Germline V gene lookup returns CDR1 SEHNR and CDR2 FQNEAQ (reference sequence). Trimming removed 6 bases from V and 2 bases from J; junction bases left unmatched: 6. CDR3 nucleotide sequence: TGTGCCAGCAGACAAACTAGCGGGGGCCCCTACGAGCAGTACTTC. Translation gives CASRQTSGGPYEQYF.

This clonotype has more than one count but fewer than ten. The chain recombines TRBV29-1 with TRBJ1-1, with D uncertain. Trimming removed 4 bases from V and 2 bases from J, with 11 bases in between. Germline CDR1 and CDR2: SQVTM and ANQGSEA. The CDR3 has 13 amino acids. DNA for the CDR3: TGCAGCGTTGGTCCGGTTATTAACACTGAAGCTTTCTTT. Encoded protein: CSVGPVINTEAFF.

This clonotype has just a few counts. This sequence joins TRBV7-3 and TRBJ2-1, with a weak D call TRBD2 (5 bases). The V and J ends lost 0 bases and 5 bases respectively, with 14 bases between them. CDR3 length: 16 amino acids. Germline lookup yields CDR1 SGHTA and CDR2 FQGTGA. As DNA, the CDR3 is TGTGCCAGCAGCTTAACGGGAGTGAGTATGAACAATGAGCAGTTCTTC. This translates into CASSLTGVSMNNEQFF.

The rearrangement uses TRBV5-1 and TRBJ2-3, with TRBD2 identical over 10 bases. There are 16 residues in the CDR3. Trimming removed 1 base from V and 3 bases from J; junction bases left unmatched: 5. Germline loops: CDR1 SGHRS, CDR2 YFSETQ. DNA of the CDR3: TGCGCCAGCAGCTTGAACCAGCGGGGGGGGACAGATACGCAGTATTTT. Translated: CASSLNQRGGTDTQYF.

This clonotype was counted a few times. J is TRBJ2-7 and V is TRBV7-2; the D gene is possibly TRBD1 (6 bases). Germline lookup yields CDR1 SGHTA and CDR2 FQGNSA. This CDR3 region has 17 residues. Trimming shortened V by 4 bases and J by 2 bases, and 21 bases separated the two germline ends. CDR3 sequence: CASSSGYGTMVAYEQYF. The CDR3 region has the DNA TGTGCCAGCAGCTCCGGTTATGGGACAATGGTCGCCTACGAGCAGTACTTC.